The rows below give T cell receptor beta chains drawn from one sample of a study of molecular identifiers for immune sequencing clone quantification. TCRdb reanalysed the PCR reads using MiXCR and keeps one entry per CDR3 protein. In the table there are 40,000 or so distinct CDR3 sequences, roughly 19% of which are singletons. Sequenced material: naive CD8+ T cells from blood, with Jurkat cell RNA spiked in. These TCRs come from a human donor in good health. Some libraries in this study had Jurkat cell RNA spiked in. Both conserved end residues are part of each CDR3. D genes are given only for firm matches. Size is stated for part of the rows, as once, few or many counts, or as a class when the clone is expanded.

D gene: TRBD2; J gene: TRBJ2-3; clone size: -; V gene: TRBV4-3; CDR3 protein: CASSQDRLAGKDTQYF; CDR3 DNA: TGCGCCAGCAGCCAAGATCGGCTAGCGGGGAAAGATACGCAGTATTTT
D gene: TRBD1; J gene: TRBJ2-5; clone size: -; V gene: TRBV5-1; CDR3 protein: CASSAPGQGKQETQYF; CDR3 DNA: TGCGCCAGCAGCGCTCCGGGACAGGGAAAACAAGAGACCCAGTACTTC
D gene: -; J gene: TRBJ2-7; clone size: many; V gene: TRBV6-6; CDR3 protein: CASSHLSSHYEQYF; CDR3 DNA: TGTGCCAGCAGTCACCTCTCTTCGCACTACGAGCAGTACTTC
D gene: -; J gene: TRBJ1-1; clone size: -; V gene: TRBV5-1; CDR3 protein: CASSLVAADNTEAFF; CDR3 DNA: TGCGCCAGCAGCTTGGTAGCGGCTGATAACACTGAAGCTTTCTTT
D gene: -; J gene: TRBJ1-1; clone size: -; V gene: TRBV12-3/TRBV12-4; CDR3 protein: CASSSLTAGAFF; CDR3 DNA: TGTGCCAGCAGTTCCCTGACAGCGGGAGCTTTCTTT
D gene: -; J gene: TRBJ2-3; clone size: medium-sized; V gene: TRBV7-2; CDR3 protein: CASSSLNSSTDTQYF; CDR3 DNA: TGTGCCAGCAGCTCGTTGAATTCTAGCACAGATACGCAGTATTTT
D gene: -; J gene: TRBJ2-7; clone size: -; V gene: TRBV29-1; CDR3 protein: CSARTGATYEQYF; CDR3 DNA: TGCAGCGCCAGAACGGGGGCCACCTACGAGCAGTACTTC
D gene: TRBD1; J gene: TRBJ2-4; clone size: many; V gene: TRBV12-3/TRBV12-4; CDR3 protein: CASSFSGQGFGIQYF; CDR3 DNA: TGTGCCAGCAGTTTCTCGGGACAGGGGTTTGGCATTCAGTACTTC
D gene: -; J gene: TRBJ2-3; clone size: many; V gene: TRBV4-1; CDR3 protein: CASTRGVRSTDTQYF; CDR3 DNA: TGCGCCAGCACCCGAGGGGTCCGAAGCACAGATACGCAGTATTTT
D gene: -; J gene: TRBJ1-1; clone size: -; V gene: TRBV5-1; CDR3 protein: CASSSILNTEAFF; CDR3 DNA: TGCGCCAGCAGCTCGATATTGAACACTGAAGCTTTCTTT
D gene: -; J gene: TRBJ2-1; clone size: many; V gene: TRBV4-1; CDR3 protein: CASSSPLGGYEQFF; CDR3 DNA: TGCGCCAGCAGCTCCCCCCTTGGAGGCTATGAGCAGTTCTTC
D gene: -; J gene: TRBJ2-7; clone size: many; V gene: TRBV2; CDR3 protein: CAGQTLVGLSEQYF; CDR3 DNA: TGTGCCGGTCAGACCCTTGTGGGGTTGAGCGAGCAGTACTTC
D gene: -; J gene: TRBJ1-5; clone size: many; V gene: TRBV4-1; CDR3 protein: CASSQDAVAGGQPQHF; CDR3 DNA: TGCGCCAGCAGCCAAGATGCGGTTGCGGGGGGTCAGCCCCAGCATTTT
D gene: -; J gene: TRBJ1-2; clone size: -; V gene: TRBV5-6; CDR3 protein: CASSDRANYGYTF; CDR3 DNA: TGTGCCAGCAGCGACAGAGCTAACTATGGCTACACCTTC
D gene: TRBD1; J gene: TRBJ2-2; clone size: many; V gene: TRBV4-3; CDR3 protein: CASSPQRGQAGELFF; CDR3 DNA: TGCGCCAGCAGCCCCCAGAGGGGGCAGGCCGGGGAGCTGTTTTTT
D gene: -; J gene: TRBJ1-4; clone size: many; V gene: TRBV7-2; CDR3 protein: CASSLWGSSGEKLFF; CDR3 DNA: TGTGCCAGCAGCCTTTGGGGCAGTAGTGGGGAAAAACTGTTTTTT
D gene: -; J gene: TRBJ1-5; clone size: many; V gene: TRBV27; CDR3 protein: CASNTFSSNQPQHF; CDR3 DNA: TGTGCCAGCAATACTTTTTCTAGCAATCAGCCCCAGCATTTT
D gene: -; J gene: TRBJ2-3; clone size: many; V gene: TRBV6-5; CDR3 protein: CASSYFPHTDTQYF; CDR3 DNA: TGTGCCAGCAGTTACTTTCCTCACACAGATACGCAGTATTTT
D gene: TRBD1; J gene: TRBJ1-2; clone size: -; V gene: TRBV19; CDR3 protein: CAGSIGTGSGYTF; CDR3 DNA: TGTGCCGGTAGTATAGGGACAGGTAGTGGCTACACCTTC
D gene: -; J gene: TRBJ2-5; clone size: many; V gene: TRBV5-4; CDR3 protein: CASSLLESRVGLEETQYF; CDR3 DNA: TGTGCCAGCAGCTTGTTGGAGAGCAGGGTGGGTTTGGAAGAGACCCAGTACTTC
D gene: -; J gene: TRBJ2-7; clone size: many; V gene: TRBV27; CDR3 protein: CASSWAAGVEYEQYF; CDR3 DNA: TGTGCCAGCAGTTGGGCGGCAGGGGTCGAGTACGAGCAGTACTTC
D gene: -; J gene: TRBJ2-7; clone size: medium-sized; V gene: TRBV4-3; CDR3 protein: CASSQDGGYEQYF; CDR3 DNA: TGCGCCAGCAGCCAAGATGGCGGCTACGAGCAGTACTTC
D gene: -; J gene: TRBJ2-7; clone size: -; V gene: TRBV6-2/TRBV6-3; CDR3 protein: CASSTSRGTVPYEQYF; CDR3 DNA: TGTGCCAGCAGTACCTCCCGCGGGACAGTTCCCTACGAGCAGTACTTC
D gene: TRBD1; J gene: TRBJ2-7; clone size: many; V gene: TRBV7-9; CDR3 protein: CASSYLTGGSVEQYF; CDR3 DNA: TGTGCCAGCAGCTATTTGACAGGGGGCTCGGTCGAGCAGTACTTC
D gene: -; J gene: TRBJ1-5; clone size: many; V gene: TRBV6-2/TRBV6-3; CDR3 protein: CASSYRGTGNQPQHF; CDR3 DNA: TGTGCCAGCAGTTATCGGGGGACGGGCAATCAGCCCCAGCATTTT
D gene: -; J gene: TRBJ2-5; clone size: many; V gene: TRBV7-3; CDR3 protein: CASSLGSETQYF; CDR3 DNA: TGTGCCAGCAGCTTAGGTTCGGAGACCCAGTACTTC
D gene: TRBD2; J gene: TRBJ2-7; clone size: many; V gene: TRBV4-2; CDR3 protein: CASSQVGREDAYEQYF; CDR3 DNA: TGTGCCAGCAGCCAAGTGGGGCGGGAGGACGCCTACGAGCAGTACTTC
D gene: -; J gene: TRBJ2-3; clone size: many; V gene: TRBV7-9; CDR3 protein: CASSTADPDPTDTQYF; CDR3 DNA: TGTGCCAGCAGCACCGCAGACCCGGACCCCACAGATACGCAGTATTTT
D gene: -; J gene: TRBJ2-1; clone size: many; V gene: TRBV15; CDR3 protein: CATSRSPSGYNEQFF; CDR3 DNA: TGTGCCACCAGCAGGTCTCCCTCAGGGTACAATGAGCAGTTCTTC
D gene: -; J gene: TRBJ1-1; clone size: many; V gene: TRBV6-1; CDR3 protein: CASTLDSGGTEAFF; CDR3 DNA: TGTGCCAGCACTTTGGACAGCGGGGGCACTGAAGCTTTCTTT
D gene: TRBD2; J gene: TRBJ2-3; clone size: many; V gene: TRBV6-5; CDR3 protein: CASSYGAGGTDTQYF; CDR3 DNA: TGTGCCAGCAGTTATGGGGCGGGGGGCACAGATACGCAGTATTTT
D gene: TRBD1; J gene: TRBJ2-1; clone size: -; V gene: TRBV4-2; CDR3 protein: CASSPRDSSYNEQFF; CDR3 DNA: TGTGCCAGCAGCCCTAGGGACAGCTCCTACAATGAGCAGTTCTTC
D gene: TRBD1; J gene: TRBJ2-3; clone size: many; V gene: TRBV7-2; CDR3 protein: CASSLYTGGLWGTQYF; CDR3 DNA: TGTGCCAGCAGCTTATACACAGGGGGCTTATGGGGTACGCAGTATTTT
D gene: TRBD1; J gene: TRBJ2-3; clone size: -; V gene: TRBV4-3; CDR3 protein: CASSQNRGSTDTQYF; CDR3 DNA: TGCGCCAGCAGTCAAAACAGGGGCAGCACAGATACGCAGTATTTT
D gene: -; J gene: TRBJ2-4; clone size: medium-sized; V gene: TRBV6-6; CDR3 protein: CASSSPLADVAKNIQYF; CDR3 DNA: TGTGCCAGCAGTTCCCCTTTAGCGGACGTAGCCAAAAACATTCAGTACTTC
D gene: TRBD1; J gene: TRBJ1-1; clone size: many; V gene: TRBV6-2/TRBV6-3; CDR3 protein: CASSNTGVAFF; CDR3 DNA: TGTGCCAGCAGCAATACAGGGGTAGCTTTCTTT
D gene: -; J gene: TRBJ2-2; clone size: many; V gene: TRBV9; CDR3 protein: CASSVAYMGPQTGELFF; CDR3 DNA: TGTGCCAGCAGCGTAGCTTATATGGGCCCTCAAACCGGGGAGCTGTTTTTT
D gene: TRBD2; J gene: TRBJ2-1; clone size: many; V gene: TRBV11-1; CDR3 protein: CASSVAGTSGSLGEQFF; CDR3 DNA: TGTGCCAGCAGCGTTGCCGGGACTAGCGGGAGTCTCGGTGAGCAGTTCTTC
D gene: -; J gene: TRBJ2-3; clone size: -; V gene: TRBV19; CDR3 protein: CASSSSSRGPLGDTQYF; CDR3 DNA: TGTGCTAGTAGTTCCTCTAGCAGGGGCCCTCTTGGGGATACGCAGTATTTT
D gene: TRBD1; J gene: TRBJ1-2; clone size: many; V gene: TRBV12-3/TRBV12-4; CDR3 protein: CASRGQGAFGYTF; CDR3 DNA: TGTGCCAGCCGCGGACAGGGGGCCTTTGGCTACACCTTC
D gene: -; J gene: TRBJ2-5; clone size: many; V gene: TRBV9; CDR3 protein: CASSVEGSLETQYF; CDR3 DNA: TGTGCCAGCAGCGTAGAGGGGTCTTTGGAGACCCAGTACTTC
D gene: -; J gene: TRBJ1-2; clone size: many; V gene: TRBV7-2; CDR3 protein: CASSLVEGAQRNYGYTF; CDR3 DNA: TGTGCCAGCAGCTTAGTGGAGGGTGCTCAGCGTAACTATGGCTACACCTTC